Listed below are T cell receptor beta chains from one sample, sequenced in a study of OX40 agonist ivuxolimab in advanced cancers. Profiled with immunoSEQ multiplex PCR; TCRdb holds only in-frame clones, not every one. This sample has roughly 82,000 clones; around 78% occur once, and the top ten carry around 0.88%. The sequencing used CD4+ or CD8+ T cells sorted from blood, collected in a trial of the OX40 agonist ivuxolimab. These receptors came from an adult with an advanced solid tumor such as melanoma, head and neck, liver or kidney cancer. Both conserved end residues are part of each CDR3. A D gene is named only where the DNA matches it firmly. Where a row states a size, it is once, few, many or the class of an expanded clone; other rows omit it.

clone_size	d_call	v_call	j_call	cdr3_nt	cdr3_aa
once	TRBD1	TRBV19	TRBJ1-1	TGTGCCAGTAGGGAGGGACAGGCGAACACTGAAGCTTTCTTT	CASREGQANTEAFF
-	-	TRBV18	TRBJ1-4	TGTGCCAGCTCTCCAAACCCCCCCGGAGGCGGTGAAAAACTGTTTTTT	CASSPNPPGGGEKLFF
-	TRBD1	TRBV23-1	TRBJ1-4	TGCGCCAGCAGTCCGAGGGGGCGTAATGAAAAACTGTTTTTT	CASSPRGRNEKLFF
-	-	TRBV18	TRBJ1-3	TGTGCCAGCTCACCGTCAGGGCATCCCTCTTCTGGAAACACCATATATTTT	CASSPSGHPSSGNTIYF
-	-	TRBV19	TRBJ1-2	TGTGCCAGTAGTACCAGACAGGCCTATGGCTACACCTTC	CASSTRQAYGYTF
once	TRBD1	TRBV15	TRBJ2-7	TGTGCCACCAGCAGAGAGAGGGACAGGGTTTACGAGCAGTACTTC	CATSRERDRVYEQYF
-	TRBD2	TRBV2	TRBJ2-5	TGTGCCAGCCGTCCAGCGGGGACCCGAGAGACCCAGTACTTC	CASRPAGTRETQYF
-	-	TRBV6-5	TRBJ1-5	TGTGCCAGCAGTTACGGGACGGGATCGGGCCAGCCCCAGCATTTT	CASSYGTGSGQPQHF
-	-	TRBV11-2	TRBJ1-6	TGTGCCAGCAGCTTAGATTCTCAGTCCTTCGATTCACCCCTCCACTTT	CASSLDSQSFDSPLHF
-	TRBD1	TRBV5-1	TRBJ1-2	TGCGCCAGCACCGGACAGGGTGTCGGTTATGGCTACACCTTC	CASTGQGVGYGYTF
once	-	TRBV18	TRBJ2-7	TGTGCCAGCTCACCGGGGGGCTCCTACGAGCAGTACTTC	CASSPGGSYEQYF
-	TRBD1	TRBV18	TRBJ1-3	TGTGCCAGCTCACCCGGGACAGGGCTCTCTGGAAACACCATATATTTT	CASSPGTGLSGNTIYF
-	TRBD2	TRBV5-4	TRBJ2-2	TGTGCCAGCAGCTTGGCGACTAGCGGGGGAAGTACCGGGGAGCTGTTTTTT	CASSLATSGGSTGELFF
-	-	TRBV4-2	TRBJ1-2	TGTGCCAGCAGCCAAGATGGGGCGGATGGCTACACCTTC	CASSQDGADGYTF
-	TRBD2	TRBV2	TRBJ2-1	TGTGCCAGCAGTGAAGGGGCTAGCGGGGGGTTCGATGAGCAGTTCTTC	CASSEGASGGFDEQFF
once	-	TRBV5-6	TRBJ1-6	TGTGCCAGCAGCCAAAACAGGGTACGATCACCCCTCCACTTT	CASSQNRVRSPLHF
-	-	TRBV18	TRBJ1-1	TGTGCCAGCTCACCAATATGGGACACTGAAGCTTTCTTT	CASSPIWDTEAFF
medium-sized	-	TRBV10-3	TRBJ1-6	TGTGCCATCAATACCGACGGCTCGGATTCACCCCTCCACTTT	CAINTDGSDSPLHF
-	-	TRBV5-8	TRBJ1-2	TGTGCCAGCAGCTTGAGAGGGGCGGGGTATGGCTACACCTTC	CASSLRGAGYGYTF
-	-	TRBV19	TRBJ1-2	TGTGCCAGTAGGCCCCGGGACGGACGACTTGGCTACACCTTC	CASRPRDGRLGYTF
-	TRBD1	TRBV10-3	TRBJ2-7	TGTGCCATCAGTGAGTTACAGGGGTCCGACGAGCAGTACTTC	CAISELQGSDEQYF
-	-	TRBV7-9	TRBJ1-6	TGTGCCAGCAGCCCTCCTACTAATTCACCCCTCCACTTT	CASSPPTNSPLHF
-	TRBD1	TRBV7-2	TRBJ1-1	TGTGCCAGCAGCCTCGGGACAGGCTCTACTCGGAGCACTGAAGCTTTCTTT	CASSLGTGSTRSTEAFF
-	-	TRBV2	TRBJ1-5	TGTGCCAGCAGCTCCGGGGCCGGGGGTCAGCCCCAGCATTTT	CASSSGAGGQPQHF
-	TRBD2	TRBV5-1	TRBJ2-5	TGCGCCAGCAGCCCAAGACTAGCGGGGAATGAAGAGACCCAGTACTTC	CASSPRLAGNEETQYF
-	TRBD2	TRBV6-6	TRBJ2-7	TGTGCCAGCAGTTACTGGACTAGCGGCTCTTCCTACGAGCAGTACTTC	CASSYWTSGSSYEQYF
once	-	TRBV7-2	TRBJ2-6	TGTGCCAGCAGCTTAGCGTCCGTTTCCTCTGGGGCCAACGTCCTGACTTTC	CASSLASVSSGANVLTF
-	-	TRBV9	TRBJ1-2	TGTGCCAGCAGCCGGTTGGACTCTAGCTATGGCTACACCTTC	CASSRLDSSYGYTF
-	TRBD2	TRBV30	TRBJ2-1	TGTGCCTGGAGTGTAGGGTTAGCGGGGGAGATTGAGCAGTTCTTC	CAWSVGLAGEIEQFF
-	-	TRBV7-9	TRBJ1-2	TGTGCCAGCAGCTTAGGGGGACTGGGCTCCTATGGCTACACCTTC	CASSLGGLGSYGYTF
-	TRBD1	TRBV2	TRBJ1-6	TGTGCCAGCAGTCCTAGACAGGGGCAGAATTCACCCCTCCACTTT	CASSPRQGQNSPLHF
-	TRBD2	TRBV11-2	TRBJ2-3	TGTGCCAGCAGCTTCGCGCTAGCGGGGGCAGATACGCAGTATTTT	CASSFALAGADTQYF
-	-	TRBV11-3	TRBJ2-2	TGTGCCAGCAGCTCGGACGGGGGTCTGACCGGGGAGCTGTTTTTT	CASSSDGGLTGELFF
-	TRBD1	TRBV6-1	TRBJ1-4	TGTGCCAGCAGTGGGACAGGTGCCCCAACTAATGAAAAACTGTTTTTT	CASSGTGAPTNEKLFF
-	TRBD2	TRBV5-1	TRBJ2-3	TGCGCCAGCAGCTTGTCTAGCGGGGGGACCAGCACAGATACGCAGTATTTT	CASSLSSGGTSTDTQYF
-	TRBD2	TRBV2	TRBJ2-3	TGTGCCAGCAGTGACTCAATTACAGCGGGGGGGTACACAGATACGCAGTATTTT	CASSDSITAGGYTDTQYF
-	TRBD1	TRBV19	TRBJ1-6	TGTGCCAGTAGGGGGACAGGGAATTATAATTCACCCCTCCACTTT	CASRGTGNYNSPLHF